The 2 T cell receptor beta chains below were found in one sample sequenced in a study of metastatic and nonmetastatic thyroid tumors. TCRdb re-analyzed the PCR reads using MiXCR. The repertoire holds more than 35,000 clones, with roughly 13% as singletons. Ahead of thyroid surgery, no patient had received treatment of any kind. The source material was blood. All receptors come from a female donor with papillary thyroid cancer or a benign thyroid nodule (not recorded which). Some clones in this sample may be carry-over from other donors' samples.

A few counts support this clone. The chain has TRBV5-6 and TRBJ1-5, with D tentatively TRBD1 (6 bases). Germline CDR1 SGHDT, CDR2 YYEEEE. The CDR3 runs to 13 residues. V lost 1 base and J 7 bases, leaving 9 bases between the germline ends. The CDR3 loop is CASSLTGNQPQHF. The CDR3 coding sequence is TGTGCCAGCAGCTTGACAGGGAACCAGCCCCAGCATTTT.

This clone was recorded at least ten times. This rearrangement joins TRBV7-9 to TRBJ2-7, with D maybe TRBD2 (5 bases). The germline CDR1 and CDR2 sequences are SEHNR and FQNEAQ (reference sequence). The CDR3 runs to 13 residues. Trimming pared 2 bases from V and 0 bases from J, leaving 5 bases between. CDR3 region: CASSLTSSYEQYF. In DNA, the CDR3 is TGTGCCAGCAGCTTAACTAGCTCCTACGAGCAGTACTTC.